The clone carrying this T cell receptor (beta chain) turned up a few times. Its cognate antigen is unknown. UMIs and sample barcodes were carried by the TCR alpha and TCR beta cDNA libraries that 5'RACE produced using constant-segment primers. TCRdb used MiXCR to reprocess the 5' RACE reads, holding one entry per CDR3 protein. The sample shows around 530,000 distinct CDR3 sequences, 20% to 25% of them seen only once. This sample was taken from a study of T-cell memory formation after mild COVID-19. Study-level results: The main location of contracting CD4+ clones was CM and EM, and that of contracting CD8+ clones was EMRA.

CDR1 is SEHNR and CDR2 is FQNEAQ in the germline V gene (reference sequence). With V trimmed by 4 bases and J by 4 bases, 5 bases remained unmatched. CDR3 length: 14 amino acids. Sample: PBMCs or a T cell subset sorted from them (not recorded which). The chain links TRBV7-9 to TRBJ1-2, with TRBD1 matching 8 bases. This clonotype originated in an adult woman who had mild COVID-19 (a few samples of this study predate the infection). Cell type and time point are not known. CDR3 nucleotides: TGTGCCAGCAGCTCACCAGGACAGGGCTATGGCTACACCTTC. Protein product: CASSSPGQGYGYTF. Looking up the rest from reference TRBV7-9 and TRBJ1-2 gives the full variable domain: DTGVSQNPRHKITKRGQNVTFRCDPISEHNRLYWYRQTLGQGPEFLTYFQNEAQLEKSRLLSDRFSAERPKGSFSTLEIQRTEQGDSAMYLCASSSPGQGYGYTFGSGTRLTVV.